This T cell receptor (beta chain) is from a study of cytomegalovirus exposure and HLA in healthy donors. Overall study findings and caveats: Around 160 TCR beta chains were listed as cytomegalovirus-associated. Most TCR sequences were rare, but some public TCRs occurred in many donors. That first-cohort TCR clusters tended to co-occur in the 90 to 150 validation repertoires was found in a later analysis.

Measured with immunoSEQ multiplex PCR; TCRdb has only the in-frame clones, and not every one. The table has some 200,000 clones, 85% to 95% seen once. Trimming shortened V by 7 bases and J by 8 bases, and 17 bases separated the two germline ends. The CDR3 loop spans 14 amino acids. Germline CDR1 MNHEY, CDR2 SVGAGI. About this clone: The target antigen is unknown.

Separate from the roughly 720-subject first cohort was the approximately 120-subject validation cohort, to which the donors belonged. The J gene is TRBJ2-2, the V gene TRBV6-5; a weak D match, TRBD2 (6 bases). The receptor was derived from a young woman in good health and CMV-seronegative. Sequenced: PBMCs. The CDR3 region has the DNA TGTGCCAGCACCCGGACTACCAGGAGGGGGGAGCTGTTTTTT. This codes for CASTRTTRRGELFF.